These T cell receptor beta chains were read from a single sample in a study of cytomegalovirus exposure and HLA in healthy donors. Clones were sequenced by immunoSEQ multiplex PCR, and TCRdb holds only the in-frame ones, with some missing. Here the sample spans 95,000 to 110,000 clones, about 81% being singletons. Sequencing used PBMCs. Source of these receptors: a man aged 25-45 years in good health and CMV-seropositive. CDR3s leave out the opening cysteine and the closing phenylalanine or tryptophan. Each record gives: clone size, V gene, J gene, CDR3 protein. Size values are once, few and many counts, or a class for expanded clones, and some rows have none.

clone size: NA
V gene: TRBV4-1
J gene: TRBJ2-7
CDR3 protein: ASSQETFPGLAGNEQY

clone size: NA
V gene: TRBV7-2
J gene: TRBJ2-3
CDR3 protein: ASSLALGTRSDTQY

clone size: NA
V gene: TRBV6-5
J gene: TRBJ1-3
CDR3 protein: ASRPQFSGNTIY

clone size: NA
V gene: TRBV6-6
J gene: TRBJ2-3
CDR3 protein: ATKPGSGETDTQY

clone size: NA
V gene: TRBV7-3
J gene: TRBJ2-1
CDR3 protein: ASSLRAWVGETPPSSYNEQF

clone size: few
V gene: TRBV6-5
J gene: TRBJ2-1
CDR3 protein: ASRTGVLSEQF

clone size: NA
V gene: TRBV29-1
J gene: TRBJ1-2
CDR3 protein: SARTGLRSGYT

clone size: few
V gene: TRBV6-1
J gene: TRBJ1-5
CDR3 protein: ASSEAPNGQPQH

clone size: NA
V gene: TRBV7-9
J gene: TRBJ2-7
CDR3 protein: ASSLQGAYEQY

clone size: NA
V gene: TRBV11-2
J gene: TRBJ1-5
CDR3 protein: ASSSTGYQPQH

clone size: NA
V gene: TRBV7-9
J gene: TRBJ1-1
CDR3 protein: SSSLEAGAGAF

clone size: NA
V gene: TRBV7-9
J gene: TRBJ1-6
CDR3 protein: SSSGQGSSPLH

clone size: once
V gene: TRBV6-1
J gene: TRBJ1-4
CDR3 protein: ASSDQFAYEKLF

clone size: NA
V gene: TRBV28
J gene: TRBJ1-4
CDR3 protein: ASLNGQGGEKLF

clone size: NA
V gene: TRBV14
J gene: TRBJ1-1
CDR3 protein: ASSFTGTGGTEAF

clone size: NA
V gene: TRBV19
J gene: TRBJ1-2
CDR3 protein: ASSPQLGLAGYT

clone size: NA
V gene: TRBV19
J gene: TRBJ1-2
CDR3 protein: ASSIDLTQGVYGYT

clone size: NA
V gene: TRBV7-9
J gene: NA
CDR3 protein: ASSLRTGGTYEQY

clone size: NA
V gene: TRBV19
J gene: TRBJ2-7
CDR3 protein: ASSDRDRVDYEQY

clone size: NA
V gene: TRBV25-1
J gene: TRBJ2-1
CDR3 protein: ASSPLAGVYNEQF

clone size: NA
V gene: TRBV27
J gene: TRBJ2-1
CDR3 protein: ASSNPGLEVNEQF

clone size: NA
V gene: TRBV11-2
J gene: TRBJ1-2
CDR3 protein: ASSSTGSGYGYT

clone size: once
V gene: TRBV5-5
J gene: TRBJ2-5
CDR3 protein: ASSLGSSLGAQY

clone size: NA
V gene: TRBV7-3
J gene: TRBJ2-5
CDR3 protein: ASSPTGLPQETQY

clone size: NA
V gene: TRBV27
J gene: TRBJ1-2
CDR3 protein: ASSSLPTQGSSGYT

clone size: NA
V gene: TRBV6-5
J gene: TRBJ1-6
CDR3 protein: ASSYFGGDYSPLH

clone size: NA
V gene: TRBV4-1
J gene: TRBJ2-3
CDR3 protein: ASSQVGTGSDTQY

clone size: NA
V gene: TRBV7-8
J gene: TRBJ2-5
CDR3 protein: ASSFWRGSGVQETQY